This T cell receptor (beta chain) originates from a study of blood T cells in healthy people across ages. Whole-study findings and limits: Any conclusive comparison of naive versus antigen-experienced cells was prevented by using unsorted PBMCs.

A second PCR of about 7 to 12 cycles used a sample-barcoded 5' primer and a J-beta primer mix. Each CDR3 protein gets one entry after TCRdb re-called the 5' RACE reads with MiXCR. The sample yields hundreds of thousands of distinct CDR3 sequences, just over 55% seen once. This clonotype was seen a handful of times. Its antigen is as yet unknown. CDR1 is MNHEY and CDR2 is SMNVEV in the germline V gene (reference sequence). V was clipped by 7 bases and J by 1 base; unmatched bases: 6. CDR3 length equals 15 residues. Each individual donor underwent a draw of about 9.1 milliliters of peripheral blood. V gene TRBV27 combines with J gene TRBJ2-1; 8 bases line up with TRBD2. The TCR was taken from a middle-aged man in good health. The sequencing input was blood. The CDR3 here is CASTTVAGSYNEQFF. For the CDR3, the DNA is TGTGCCAGCACGACTGTAGCGGGATCCTACAATGAGCAGTTCTTC.